This T cell receptor beta chain was obtained from a study of cytomegalovirus exposure and HLA in healthy donors. The primer mix had 60 Vbeta and 13 Jbeta primers. Produced via immunoSEQ multiplex PCR; TCRdb's table is partial and in-frame only. The sample holds about 190,000 clones; 80% to 85% are singletons and the top ten take under 0.9%. Study observations and caveats: There were some V segments, including TRBV6-2 and TRBV6-3, excluded as indistinguishable.

The CDR3 is 14 residues long. J was trimmed by 8 bases and V by 6 bases; bases with no gene match: 7. From germline, CDR1 is MNHNS and CDR2 SASEGT. Concerning this clone: Its antigen is as yet unknown.

V usage is TRBV6-1 and J usage is TRBJ1-6; 7 bases align to TRBD1. Sequenced material: PBMCs. The clonotype was recovered from a woman between 18 and 30 years old in good health and CMV-seronegative. The CDR3 region is CASRDRTADSPLHF. The CDR3 coding sequence is TGTGCCAGCAGGGACAGGACAGCCGATTCACCCCTCCACTTT.